This TCR beta chain is from a study of identical twins. Carrying unique molecular identifiers, the cDNA also gained a universal primer site through template switching. Via MiXCR, TCRdb re-called the 5' RACE reads, giving one row per CDR3 protein. This sample has 650,000 to 750,000 distinct CDR3 sequences; around 20% occur once, and the top ten carry approximately 4.5%. Study findings and constraints: Insertions ran lower in abundant cord blood beta clonotypes, though not in memory repertoires.

This clonotype was counted at least ten times. Its antigen is not known. Another study also made use of these data, one on T cells expressing NK-cell markers.

The sequence was collected from a woman aged 18-29 years in good health. Material for sequencing was PBMCs.

The CDR3 loop reads CASSWTSSSYNEQFF. CDR3 in DNA: TGCGCCAGCAGCTGGACCAGCAGCTCCTACAATGAGCAGTTCTTC. V gene TRBV4-3 combines with J gene TRBJ2-1; D unresolved. This CDR3 has 15 amino acids. Looked up from germline, CDR1 is LGHNA and CDR2 is YSLEER. V lost 5 bases, J lost 0 bases, and 11 bases lay in between.